Each of the 19 T cell receptor beta chains below was sequenced from the same sample in a study of T cells after yellow fever vaccination. MiXCR, run by TCRdb on the 5' RACE reads, gives a single entry per CDR3 protein. The sample carries 300,000 or so distinct CDR3 sequences, roughly 4% recorded once. The sample consisted of PBMCs, taken 5 days after the yellow fever booster vaccination. Receptors originate from a man between 18 and 35 years old who received the YFV17D yellow fever vaccine.

There are a few counts of this clonotype. The chain combines TRBV6-5 with TRBJ2-2, with D uncertain. CDR1 and CDR2 from the germline V gene are MNHEY and SVGAGI. Trimming removed 2 bases at V and 5 bases at J, with 6 bases between. This CDR3 is 13 amino acids long. The CDR3 spells CASSYARTGELFF. The DNA for the CDR3 is TGTGCCAGCAGTTACGCTAGAACCGGGGAGCTGTTTTTT.

This clonotype was seen ten or more times. This chain connects TRBV11-2 to TRBJ1-6, with D tentatively TRBD1 (6 bases). There are 12 residues in the CDR3. Trimming removed 3 bases at V and 17 bases at J, with 14 bases between. The germline V gene encodes CDR1 SGHAT and CDR2 FQNNGV. The CDR3 DNA reads as TGTGCCAGCAGCTTTGGCAGGGGTCGAGTCCACTTT. This sequence encodes CASSFGRGRVHF. Together with reference TRBV11-2 and TRBJ1-6, the CDR3 gives the full variable domain: EAGVAQSPRYKIIEKRQSVAFWCNPISGHATLYWYQQILGQGPKLLIQFQNNGVVDDSQLPKDRFSAERLKGVDSTLKIQPAKLEDSAVYLCASSFGRGRVHFGNGTRLTVT.

In this sample, this clonotype turned up a few times. V is TRBV12-3 or TRBV12-4 and J is TRBJ1-6; possible D gene TRBD1, 6 bases. The CDR3 runs to 17 residues. Trimming removed 7 bases from V and 2 bases from J, with 18 bases in between. Here the CDR3 DNA reads TGTGCCAGCACCGATATAGGGGGTACGGCCTATAATTCACCCCTCCACTTT. It yields the protein CASTDIGGTAYNSPLHF.

This clonotype was counted ten times or more. Germline and junction disagree at one end, which may indicate a read error. This sequence joins TRBV7-7 and TRBJ1-1; D uncertain. CDR1 is SSHAT and CDR2 is FNYEAQ in the germline V gene (reference sequence). The CDR3 loop spans 13 amino acids. The CDR3 bases are TGTGCTAGCAGCTTATATTCCGGCACTGAAGCTTTCTTT. It specifies CASSLYSGTEAFF.

This clonotype was counted only a few times. This chain joins TRBV19 and TRBJ2-5; the D gene is possibly TRBD2 (6 bases). Germline V gene data show CDR1 as LNHDA and CDR2 as SQIVND (reference sequence). The germline V and J ends were trimmed by 10 bases and 0 bases, with 12 bases remaining between them. The CDR3 has 13 amino acids. The CDR3 sequence is CATGAVYQETQYF. In DNA form, the CDR3 reads TGTGCCACGGGAGCGGTGTACCAAGAGACCCAGTACTTC.

The J gene is TRBJ2-7, the V gene TRBV2; 7 bases agree with TRBD1. The ends lost 3 bases at V and 5 bases at J; junction bases unmatched: 4. CDR3 length: 13 amino acids. Germline V gene sequence: CDR1 SNHLY, CDR2 FYNNEI. The CDR3 sequence is CASSDTGDHEQYV. The DNA for the CDR3 is TGTGCCAGCAGTGACACAGGGGACCACGAGCAGTACGTC.

The CDR3 region has the DNA TGTTCCGAAGGCACAGATACGCAGTATTTT. It translates to CSEGTDTQYF. This chain links TRBV21-1 with TRBJ2-3. TRBV21-1 is listed as a pseudogene. CDR3 length equals 10 residues.

The table lists this clonotype with many counts. This rearrangement joins TRBV7-2 to TRBJ2-6; D ambiguous. The CDR3 has 16 amino acids. The germline V and J ends were trimmed by 6 bases and 4 bases, with 16 bases remaining between them. Germline CDR1 and CDR2: SGHTA and FQGNSA. The CDR3 coding sequence is TGTGCCAGCAGAGGGTATCTAGGGAACGGGGCCAACGTCCTGACTTTC. It is translated as CASRGYLGNGANVLTF. Complete variable domain (other parts from reference TRBV7-2 and TRBJ2-6): GAGVSQSPSNKVTEKGKDVELRCDPISGHTALYWYRQSLGQGLEFLIYFQGNSAPDKSGLPSDRFSAERTGGSVSTLTIQRTQQEDSAVYLCASRGYLGNGANVLTFGAGSRLTVL.

This clonotype showed up just once. One end of the junction varies from germline; a read error may be responsible. This chain connects TRBV7-7 to TRBJ2-2, with 8 bases aligning to TRBD1. Germline-derived CDR1 and CDR2 are SSHAT and FNYEAQ (reference sequence). This CDR3 is 14 amino acids long. CDR3 region: CASSLATGVGELFF. The CDR3 nucleotides read TGTGCTAGCAGCTTAGCGACAGGGGTCGGGGAGCTGTTTTTT.

This clonotype was found many times. The CDR3 sequence: CASSAAGTGAADTQYF. In nucleotides, the CDR3 is TGCGCCAGCAGCGCCGCCGGGACAGGGGCGGCAGATACGCAGTATTTT. The chain couples TRBV5-1 to TRBJ2-3, with TRBD1 matching 10 bases. Germline V CDR1 and CDR2: SGHRS, YFSETQ. The CDR3 has 16 residues. Losses at the gene ends were 4 bases for V and 4 bases for J; bases not matched to a gene: 9.

This clonotype was seen repeatedly, ten times or more. This rearrangement joins TRBV4-2 to TRBJ1-4, with 7 bases identical to TRBD1. CDR1 is LGHNA and CDR2 is YNFKEQ in the germline V gene. The J segment lost 8 bases and the V segment lost 7 bases, leaving 19 bases of the junction unmatched. CDR3 length: 17 amino acids. The CDR3 loop is CASNPLQGIGLDEKLFF. For the CDR3, the DNA is TGTGCCAGCAACCCCCTACAGGGGATTGGGTTAGACGAAAAACTGTTTTTT.

This clonotype was counted many times. This rearrangement joins TRBV5-1 to TRBJ1-1, with a weak D call TRBD1 (6 bases). Germline V gene lookup returns CDR1 SGHRS and CDR2 YFSETQ. Trimming removed 0 bases at V and 3 bases at J, with 12 bases between. The CDR3 has 15 amino acids. Written as DNA, the CDR3 is TGCGCCAGCAGCTTGGTTGGGGGCGATTACACTGAAGCTTTCTTT. Translation gives CASSLVGGDYTEAFF.

The DNA of the CDR3 is TGTGCCAGCAGCGTAGTTCCGACTAGCACAGATACGCAGTATTTT. Protein product: CASSVVPTSTDTQYF. The chain recombines TRBV9 with TRBJ2-3; D unclear. Germline-derived CDR1 and CDR2 are SGDLS and YYNGEE. The CDR3 contains 15 residues. V lost 0 bases and J 0 bases, leaving 8 bases between the germline ends.

The table lists this clonotype with a few counts. Here the CDR3 reads CASSFLSRQTYEQYV. The DNA for the CDR3 is TGTGCCAGCAGTTTCCTATCTCGACAGACCTACGAGCAGTACGTC. The rearrangement joins TRBV28 to TRBJ2-7; D may be TRBD1 (5 bases). Germline V CDR1 and CDR2: MDHEN, SYDVKM. CDR3 length: 15 amino acids. The V and J ends lost 3 bases and 2 bases respectively, with 14 bases between them.

There are many counts of this clonotype. The chain links TRBV5-1 to TRBJ2-1, with D perhaps matching TRBD2 (6 bases). CDR1 SGHRS and CDR2 YFSETQ come from the germline V gene. The CDR3 length is 15 residues. Trimming removed 5 bases at V and 2 bases at J, with 14 bases between. In DNA, the CDR3 is TGCGCCAGCAGACTGGCGGGGTGGACCTACAATGAGCAGTTCTTC. Translation gives CASRLAGWTYNEQFF.

This clonotype came up many times. The chain has TRBV5-1 and TRBJ2-3, with TRBD2 matching 11 bases. The V and J ends lost 4 bases and 4 bases, in that order; junction bases with no gene match: 5. Per the germline V gene, CDR1 is SGHRS and CDR2 is YFSETQ. The CDR3 runs 15 residues. The CDR3 sequence: CASSRLAGGPDTQYF. CDR3 in DNA: TGCGCCAGCAGCCGGCTAGCGGGGGGTCCAGATACGCAGTATTTT.

In its sample, this clonotype was seen a few times. The chain couples TRBV19 to TRBJ1-2; D is ambiguous. Germline V gene data show CDR1 as LNHDA and CDR2 as SQIVND (reference sequence). V dropped 3 bases and J dropped 5 bases, with 7 bases sitting between them. CDR3 length: 12 residues. The CDR3 nucleotides are TGTGCCAGTAGTATTTTGGGGTATGGCTACACCTTC. It encodes CASSILGYGYTF.

This clonotype was counted between two and nine times. The rearrangement links TRBV11-3 to TRBJ2-3; 7 bases are a match to TRBD2. With V trimmed by 5 bases and J by 1 base, 6 bases remained unmatched. CDR3 length equals 15 residues. Germline V gene sequence: CDR1 SGHNT, CDR2 YENEEA. As DNA, the CDR3 is TGTGCCAGCAGCCGGGGGGTACTGGGCACAGATACGCAGTATTTT. Its protein is CASSRGVLGTDTQYF.

In its sample, this clonotype was seen many times. This chain uses TRBV20-1 with TRBJ2-7, with no clear D. CDR3 length: 15 residues. V lost 3 bases and J 0 bases, leaving 15 bases between the germline ends. The germline gives CDR1 DFQATT, CDR2 SNEGSKA (reference sequence). In nucleotides, the CDR3 is TGCAGTGCTAGTATGGCTTGGGGAAGCTCCTACGAGCAGTACGTC. Translated: CSASMAWGSSYEQYV.